This is a list of T cell receptor beta chains from one sample in a study of CD8+ T cells in alopecia areata. Using immunoSEQ multiplex PCR, the repertoire was profiled, and TCRdb retains in-frame clones only, with some absent. Here the sample spans roughly 150,000 clones, roughly 58% being singletons. The sample taken for sequencing was CD8+ T cells sorted from blood. The receptors stem from a human donor in good health. Each CDR3 is given with its conserved first and last residue.

J gene: TRBJ1-1; V gene: TRBV12-5; CDR3 protein: CASGFDWGTEAFF
J gene: TRBJ2-6; V gene: TRBV5-1; CDR3 protein: CASSLSGRFPGANVLTF
J gene: TRBJ2-7; V gene: TRBV30; CDR3 protein: CACRQDSYEQYF
J gene: TRBJ2-6; V gene: TRBV7-9; CDR3 protein: CASSLPDNAGANVLTF
J gene: TRBJ2-1; V gene: TRBV5-6; CDR3 protein: CASSLGTSGSSYNEQFF
J gene: TRBJ1-2; V gene: TRBV30; CDR3 protein: CAWSIGGNDGYTF
J gene: TRBJ2-1; V gene: TRBV14; CDR3 protein: CASSQDRSLNEQFF
J gene: TRBJ2-7; V gene: TRBV6-5; CDR3 protein: CASRPLVNYEQYF
J gene: TRBJ1-1; V gene: TRBV6-1; CDR3 protein: CATNEGFTEAFF
J gene: TRBJ2-3; V gene: TRBV27; CDR3 protein: CASSPFLGQGAEDTQYF
J gene: TRBJ2-2; V gene: TRBV11-2; CDR3 protein: CASTKGLTGELFF
J gene: TRBJ2-5; V gene: TRBV6-5; CDR3 protein: CASSSGLAGGTQYF
J gene: TRBJ1-4; V gene: TRBV27; CDR3 protein: CASSWYRGNEKLFF
J gene: TRBJ2-3; V gene: TRBV11-2; CDR3 protein: CASSFSTDTQYF
J gene: TRBJ2-3; V gene: TRBV29-1; CDR3 protein: CSVVVADTQYF
J gene: TRBJ2-1; V gene: TRBV19; CDR3 protein: CASRWGRGQFF
J gene: TRBJ1-1; V gene: TRBV27; CDR3 protein: CASSLQGSTEAFF
J gene: TRBJ2-5; V gene: TRBV7-9; CDR3 protein: CASSLKLTGEETQYF
J gene: TRBJ2-5; V gene: TRBV27; CDR3 protein: CASSPGFGTQYF
J gene: TRBJ2-1; V gene: TRBV10-3; CDR3 protein: CAISWQNNEQFF
J gene: TRBJ2-5; V gene: TRBV10-3; CDR3 protein: CAISESYRSQTQYF
J gene: TRBJ2-1; V gene: TRBV2; CDR3 protein: CTPRDLAYNEQFF
J gene: TRBJ1-2; V gene: TRBV7-9; CDR3 protein: CASSSPDRVTGYTF
J gene: TRBJ1-1; V gene: TRBV2; CDR3 protein: CASPRGTEAFF
J gene: TRBJ1-2; V gene: TRBV29-1; CDR3 protein: CSVEDRSYGYTF